This is a list of T cell receptor beta chains from one sample in a study of CD8+ T cells in alopecia areata. Profiling relied on immunoSEQ multiplex PCR, and the TCRdb table lists in-frame clones only, not all of them. The sample has 150,000 or so clones, more than 45% seen once. The sample in question was CD8+ T cells sorted from blood, obtained at week 0. The receptors come from a human donor with alopecia areata. The CDR3 runs from the conserved cysteine through the conserved F or W. The D gene is left open where the match is weak. The size entry is marked missing in some rows and otherwise reads once, few, many or a size class.

>TRBV27|TRBJ2-5|NA|TRBD1
TGTGCCAGCAGTTTACCCGATCCGGGACAGGGTTTAGAGACCCAGTACTTC
CASSLPDPGQGLETQYF
>TRBV5-1|TRBJ1-1|few|NA
TGCGCCAGCACCTCGCAAGGTGAAGCTTTCTTT
CASTSQGEAFF
>TRBV11-2|TRBJ2-2|NA|NA
TGTGCCAGCAGCTTAGAGGCCCAGGGGTATGGCGGGGAGCTGTTTTTT
CASSLEAQGYGGELFF
>TRBV4-1|TRBJ1-2|NA|TRBD1
TGCGCCAGCAGCCATACCACGGACAGGATGTATGGCTACACCTTC
CASSHTTDRMYGYTF
>TRBV2|TRBJ1-2|NA|TRBD1
TGTGCCAGCTTCTCCGGGACAGGTGAAGGCTACACCTTC
CASFSGTGEGYTF
>TRBV29-1|TRBJ2-1|NA|NA
TGCAGCGTTGATGGTGTCAGGGGGGATGAGCAGTTCTTC
CSVDGVRGDEQFF
>TRBV5-1|TRBJ2-2|NA|TRBD2
TGCGCCAGCAGCTGGGGCAGGACTAGCGGGGGCACCGGGGAGCTGTTTTTT
CASSWGRTSGGTGELFF
>TRBV4-3|TRBJ1-2|few|NA
TGCGCCAGCAGCCAAGATGGGGGGGGCTATGGCTACACCTTC
CASSQDGGGYGYTF
>TRBV4-3|TRBJ2-3|NA|NA
TGCGCCAGCAGCCAATCGTATCGGACAGATACGCAGTATTTT
CASSQSYRTDTQYF
>TRBV20-1|TRBJ2-5|NA|NA
TGCAGTGCTCCGAAGGAGACCCAGTACTTC
CSAPKETQYF
>TRBV2|TRBJ1-5|NA|NA
TGTGCCATATCAACTCAGGGTTATGGTCAGGCCCAGCATTTT
CAISTQGYGQAQHF
>TRBV7-8|TRBJ2-1|NA|TRBD2
TGTGCCAGCAGCTTAGGGGGACTAGCGGGCACAAGCTCCTACAATGAGCAGTTCTTC
CASSLGGLAGTSSYNEQFF
>TRBV5-1|TRBJ2-1|few|TRBD2
TGCGCCAGCAGCTTGGTTCCAGCGGGGGATGAGCAGTTCTTC
CASSLVPAGDEQFF
>TRBV6-1|TRBJ1-1|NA|NA
TGTGCCACCTCGATAAGTTTCATGAACACTGAAGCTTTCTTT
CATSISFMNTEAFF
>TRBV7-9|TRBJ1-2|NA|TRBD1
TGTGCCAGCAGCCTAGGGACAGGGGCTGGCTACACCTTC
CASSLGTGAGYTF
>TRBV6-5|TRBJ2-1|NA|NA
TGTGCCAGCAGTTACTCGGGGGGCAGCAATGAGCAGTTCTTC
CASSYSGGSNEQFF
>TRBV25-1|TRBJ2-1|NA|NA
TGTGCCACCAAGTCCGGTCATCTAGCGATAAATGAGCAGTTCTTC
CATKSGHLAINEQFF
>TRBV6-5|TRBJ2-7|NA|NA
TGTGCCAGCAGCTTCGGACAGAACTACGAGCAGTACTTC
CASSFGQNYEQYF
>TRBV15|TRBJ1-1|NA|TRBD1
TGTGCCACCAGCAGAGGGACAGGGGCTGAAGCTTTCTTT
CATSRGTGAEAFF
>TRBV29-1|TRBJ2-7|few|NA
TGCAGCGTTGTAGGGGGTTTAAGCTCCTACGAGCAGTACTTC
CSVVGGLSSYEQYF
>TRBV7-6|TRBJ2-3|NA|NA
TGTGCCAGCAGCCCTCTAGGATACACAGATACGCAGTATTTT
CASSPLGYTDTQYF
>TRBV13|TRBJ2-7|few|NA
TGTGCCAGCAGCCCGACTAGCTCCTACGAGCAGTACTTC
CASSPTSSYEQYF
>TRBV7-3|TRBJ2-2|NA|NA
TGTGCCAGCAGCGCCTTTACCACCGGGGAGCTGTTTTTT
CASSAFTTGELFF
>TRBV5-6|TRBJ1-5|NA|NA
TGTGCCAGCAGCTTGGGAGATCAGCCCCAGCATTTT
CASSLGDQPQHF
>TRBV11-2|TRBJ1-1|NA|NA
TGTGCCAGCAGCTTAGGGTTTCGTGAAGCTTTCTTT
CASSLGFREAFF
>TRBV30|TRBJ2-7|NA|TRBD1
TGTGCCTGGAGTGATAGTTGGGACAGGTTCCACGAGCAGTACTTC
CAWSDSWDRFHEQYF